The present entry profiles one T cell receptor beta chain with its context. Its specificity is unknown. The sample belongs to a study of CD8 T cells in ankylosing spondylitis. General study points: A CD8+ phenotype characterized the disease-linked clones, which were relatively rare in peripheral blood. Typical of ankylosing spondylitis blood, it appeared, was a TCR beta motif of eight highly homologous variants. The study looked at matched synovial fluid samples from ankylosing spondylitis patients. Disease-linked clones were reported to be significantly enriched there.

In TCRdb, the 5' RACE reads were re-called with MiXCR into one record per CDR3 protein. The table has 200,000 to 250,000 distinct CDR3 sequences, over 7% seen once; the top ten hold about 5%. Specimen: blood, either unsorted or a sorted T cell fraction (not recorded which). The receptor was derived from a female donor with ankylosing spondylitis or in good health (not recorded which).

The CDR3 here is CASNLRDGSPFLNEQFF. DNA of the CDR3: TGTGCCAGCAACCTCAGGGACGGATCCCCCTTTTTGAATGAGCAGTTCTTC. The rearrangement links TRBV11-1 to TRBJ2-1; D might be TRBD1 or TRBD2, each matching 5 bases. CDR1 SGHAT and CDR2 FQDESV come from the germline V gene (reference sequence). CDR3 length: 17 amino acids. The V end lost 7 bases, the J end lost 7 bases, and 26 bases lay between the germline ends.